Reported below is one TCR beta chain. The antigen is undetermined. Germline-derived CDR1 and CDR2 are MNHEY and SMNVEV (reference sequence). CDR3 length: 15 residues. V shed 8 bases and J 4 bases; nucleotides not matched to a gene: 2. The data originate from a study of cytomegalovirus exposure and HLA in healthy donors. For the study at large: Out of 350 to 400 genotyped donors, about 81% belonged to the Caucasian-associated ancestry cluster.

Study-level results: A list of 150 or so TCR beta chains associated with cytomegalovirus was given. TCR sequences were mostly rare, though some public TCRs occurred in many donors.

Donors were ostensibly healthy at sampling, although undocumented immune exposures were probable. This PCR relied on a set of 60 Vbeta primers and 13 Jbeta primers. This table comes from immunoSEQ multiplex PCR, and its TCRdb copy is limited to in-frame clones, with some not included. The table has 80,000 to 95,000 clones, about three quarters seen once. The receptor comes from a female donor in good health and CMV-seronegative. The specimen sequenced was PBMCs. The V and J genes are TRBV27 and TRBJ2-1; 16 bases line up with TRBD2. The CDR3 coding sequence is TGTGCCAGCTGGGGACTAGCGGGAGGGTACAATGAGCAGTTCTTC. Its translation: CASWGLAGGYNEQFF.